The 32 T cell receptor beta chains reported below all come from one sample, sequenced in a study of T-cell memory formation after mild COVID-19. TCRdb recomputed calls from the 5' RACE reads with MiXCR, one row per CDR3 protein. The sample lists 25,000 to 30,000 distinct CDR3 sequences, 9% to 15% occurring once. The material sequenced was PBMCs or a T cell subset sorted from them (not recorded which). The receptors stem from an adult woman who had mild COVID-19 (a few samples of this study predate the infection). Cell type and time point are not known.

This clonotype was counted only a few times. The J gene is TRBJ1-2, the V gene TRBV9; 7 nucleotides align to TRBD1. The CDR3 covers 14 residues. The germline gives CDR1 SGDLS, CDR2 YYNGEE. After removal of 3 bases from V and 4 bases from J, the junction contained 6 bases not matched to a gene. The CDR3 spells CASSDRQGAYGYTF. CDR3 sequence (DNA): TGTGCCAGCAGCGATCGACAGGGTGCCTATGGCTACACCTTC.

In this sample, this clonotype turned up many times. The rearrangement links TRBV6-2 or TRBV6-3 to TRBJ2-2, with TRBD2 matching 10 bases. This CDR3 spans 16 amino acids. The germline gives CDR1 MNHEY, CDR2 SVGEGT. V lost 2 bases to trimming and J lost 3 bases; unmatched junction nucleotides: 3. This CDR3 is CASSYGLAGDTGELFF. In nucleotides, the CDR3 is TGTGCCAGCAGTTACGGCCTAGCGGGAGACACCGGGGAGCTGTTTTTT.

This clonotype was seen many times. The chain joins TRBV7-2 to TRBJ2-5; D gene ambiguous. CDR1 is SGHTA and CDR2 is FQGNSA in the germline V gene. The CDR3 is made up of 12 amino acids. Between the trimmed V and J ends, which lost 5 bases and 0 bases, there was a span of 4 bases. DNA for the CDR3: TGTGCCAGCAGCCAGTACCAAGAGACCCAGTACTTC. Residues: CASSQYQETQYF.

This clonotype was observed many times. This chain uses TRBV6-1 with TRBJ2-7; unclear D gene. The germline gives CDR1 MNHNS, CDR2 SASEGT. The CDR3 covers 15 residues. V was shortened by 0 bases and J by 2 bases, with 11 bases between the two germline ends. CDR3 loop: CASSEAYFGAYEQYF. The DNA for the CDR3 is TGTGCCAGCAGTGAAGCGTACTTCGGAGCCTACGAGCAGTACTTC.

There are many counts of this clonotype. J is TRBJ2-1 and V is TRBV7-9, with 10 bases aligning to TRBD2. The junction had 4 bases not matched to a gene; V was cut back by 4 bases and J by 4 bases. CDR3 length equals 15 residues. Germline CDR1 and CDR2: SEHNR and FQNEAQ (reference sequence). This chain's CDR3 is CASSSGLAPYNEQFF. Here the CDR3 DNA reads TGTGCCAGCAGCTCGGGACTAGCGCCATACAATGAGCAGTTCTTC.

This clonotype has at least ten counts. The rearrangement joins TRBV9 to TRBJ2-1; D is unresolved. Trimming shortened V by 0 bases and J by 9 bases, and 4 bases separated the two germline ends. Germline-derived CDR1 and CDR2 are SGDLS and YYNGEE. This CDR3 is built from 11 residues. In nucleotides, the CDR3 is TGTGCCAGCAGCGTAGGGTCTGAGCAGTTCTTC. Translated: CASSVGSEQFF. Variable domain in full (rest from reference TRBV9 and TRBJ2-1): DSGVTQTPKHLITATGQRVTLRCSPRSGDLSVYWYQQSLDQGLQFLIQYYNGEERAKGNILERFSAQQFPDLHSELNLSSLELGDSALYFCASSVGSEQFFGPGTRLTVL.

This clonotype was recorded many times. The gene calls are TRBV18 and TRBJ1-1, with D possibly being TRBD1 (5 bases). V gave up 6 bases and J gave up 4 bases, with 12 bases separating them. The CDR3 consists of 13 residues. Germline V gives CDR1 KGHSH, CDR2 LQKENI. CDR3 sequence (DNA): TGTGCCAGCTCCCCTTCGGGGGGCACTGAAGCTTTCTTT. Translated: CASSPSGGTEAFF.

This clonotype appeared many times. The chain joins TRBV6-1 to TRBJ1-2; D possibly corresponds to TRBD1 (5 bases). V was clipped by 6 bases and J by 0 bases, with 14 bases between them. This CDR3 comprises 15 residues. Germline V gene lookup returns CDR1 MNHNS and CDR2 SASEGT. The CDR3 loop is CASSQGAVANYGYTF. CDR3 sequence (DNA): TGTGCCAGCAGCCAGGGAGCGGTAGCTAACTATGGCTACACCTTC.

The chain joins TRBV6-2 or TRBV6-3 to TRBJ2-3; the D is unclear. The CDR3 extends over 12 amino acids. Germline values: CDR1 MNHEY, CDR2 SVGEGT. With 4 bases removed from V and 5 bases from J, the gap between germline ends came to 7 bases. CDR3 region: CASSWSRDTQYF. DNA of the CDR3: TGTGCCAGCAGTTGGTCTAGAGATACGCAGTATTTT.

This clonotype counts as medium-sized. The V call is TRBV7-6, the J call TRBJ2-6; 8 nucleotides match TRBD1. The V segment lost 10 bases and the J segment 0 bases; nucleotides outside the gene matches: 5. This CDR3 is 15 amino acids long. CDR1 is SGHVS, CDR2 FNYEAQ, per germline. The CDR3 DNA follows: TGTGCCACCCGGGACAGGCCCTCTGGGGCCAACGTCCTGACTTTC. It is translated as CATRDRPSGANVLTF.

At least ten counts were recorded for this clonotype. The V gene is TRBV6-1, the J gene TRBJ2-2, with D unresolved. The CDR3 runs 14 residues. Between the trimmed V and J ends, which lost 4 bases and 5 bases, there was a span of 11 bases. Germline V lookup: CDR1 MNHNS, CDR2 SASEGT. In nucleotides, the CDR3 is TGTGCCAGCAGTGGACATCATGAGACCGGGGAGCTGTTTTTT. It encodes CASSGHHETGELFF.

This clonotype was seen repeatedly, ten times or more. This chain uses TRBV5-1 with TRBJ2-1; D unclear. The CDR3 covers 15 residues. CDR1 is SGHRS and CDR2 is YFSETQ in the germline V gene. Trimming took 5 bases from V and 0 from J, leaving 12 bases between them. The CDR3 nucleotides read TGCGCCAGCAGGGCACAGCCTTTCTCCTACAATGAGCAGTTCTTC. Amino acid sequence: CASRAQPFSYNEQFF.

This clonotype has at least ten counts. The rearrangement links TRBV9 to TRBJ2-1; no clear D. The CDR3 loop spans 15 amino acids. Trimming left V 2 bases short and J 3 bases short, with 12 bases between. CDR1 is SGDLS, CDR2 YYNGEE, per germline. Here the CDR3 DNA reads TGTGCCAGCAGCGTGCAAGGTTCCCTCTACAATGAGCAGTTCTTC. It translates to CASSVQGSLYNEQFF.

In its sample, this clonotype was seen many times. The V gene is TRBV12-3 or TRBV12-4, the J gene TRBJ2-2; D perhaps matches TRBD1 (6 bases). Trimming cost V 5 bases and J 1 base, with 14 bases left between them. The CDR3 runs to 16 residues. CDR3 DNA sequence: TGTGCCAGCAGTAAACAGGGCAAACTGAACACCGGGGAGCTGTTTTTT. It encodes CASSKQGKLNTGELFF.

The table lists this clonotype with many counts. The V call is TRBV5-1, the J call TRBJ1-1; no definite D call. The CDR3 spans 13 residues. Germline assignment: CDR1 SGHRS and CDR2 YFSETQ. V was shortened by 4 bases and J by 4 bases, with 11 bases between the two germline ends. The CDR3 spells CASSGDAGTEAFF. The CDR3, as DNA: TGCGCCAGCAGCGGGGATGCTGGCACTGAAGCTTTCTTT.

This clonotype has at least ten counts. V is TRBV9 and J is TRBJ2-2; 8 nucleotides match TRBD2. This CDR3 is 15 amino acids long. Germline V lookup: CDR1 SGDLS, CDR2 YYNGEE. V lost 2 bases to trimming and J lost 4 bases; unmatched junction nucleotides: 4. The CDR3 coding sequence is TGTGCCAGCAGCGTTAGCGGGAAAACCACCGGGGAGCTGTTTTTT. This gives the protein CASSVSGKTTGELFF.

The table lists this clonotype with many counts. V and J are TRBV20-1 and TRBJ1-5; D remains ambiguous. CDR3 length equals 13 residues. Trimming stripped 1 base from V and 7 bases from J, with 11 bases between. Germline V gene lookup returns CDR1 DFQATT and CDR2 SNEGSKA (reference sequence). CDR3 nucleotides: TGCAGTGCTAGAGGGAGCGGTGAACAGCCCCAGCATTTT. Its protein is CSARGSGEQPQHF.

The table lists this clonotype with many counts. The chain's CDR3 is CASSVSVHGYTF. The CDR3, as DNA: TGTGCCAGCAGTGTGTCGGTTCATGGCTACACCTTC. The chain recombines TRBV25-1 with TRBJ1-2, with no clear D. The CDR3 spans 12 residues. V was cut by 4 bases and J by 6 bases, with 9 bases left in between. Per germline, CDR1 MGHDK and CDR2 SYGVNS.

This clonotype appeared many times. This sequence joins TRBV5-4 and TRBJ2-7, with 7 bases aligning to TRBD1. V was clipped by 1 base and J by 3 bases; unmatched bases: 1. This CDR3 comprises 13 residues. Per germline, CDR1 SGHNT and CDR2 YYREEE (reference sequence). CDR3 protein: CASSLTGDYEQYF. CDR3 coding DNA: TGTGCCAGCAGCTTGACAGGGGACTACGAGCAGTACTTC.

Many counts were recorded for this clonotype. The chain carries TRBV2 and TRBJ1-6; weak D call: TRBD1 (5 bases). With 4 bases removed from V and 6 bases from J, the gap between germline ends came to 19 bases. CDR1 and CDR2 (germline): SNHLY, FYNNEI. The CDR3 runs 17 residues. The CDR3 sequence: CASSASLFRVSNSPLHF. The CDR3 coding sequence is TGTGCCAGCAGTGCCTCCTTGTTCAGGGTCTCTAATTCACCCCTCCACTTT.

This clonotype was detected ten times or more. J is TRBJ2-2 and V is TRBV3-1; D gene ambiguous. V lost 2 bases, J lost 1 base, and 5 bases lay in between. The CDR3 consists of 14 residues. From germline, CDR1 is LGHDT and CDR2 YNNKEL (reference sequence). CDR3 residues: CASSQSVNTGELFF. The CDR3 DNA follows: TGTGCCAGCAGCCAATCGGTGAACACCGGGGAGCTGTTTTTT.

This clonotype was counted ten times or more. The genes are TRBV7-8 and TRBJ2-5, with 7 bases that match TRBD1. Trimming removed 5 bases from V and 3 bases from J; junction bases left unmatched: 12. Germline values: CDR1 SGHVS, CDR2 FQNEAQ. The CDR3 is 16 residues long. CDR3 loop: CASSNEVGTAKETQYF. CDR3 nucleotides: TGTGCCAGCAGCAACGAGGTTGGGACAGCAAAAGAGACCCAGTACTTC. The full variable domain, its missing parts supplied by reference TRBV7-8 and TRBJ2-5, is GAGVSQSPRYKVAKRGQDVALRCDPISGHVSLFWYQQALGQGPEFLTYFQNEAQLDKSGLPSDRFFAERPEGSVSTLKIQRTQQEDSAVYLCASSNEVGTAKETQYFGPGTRLLVL.

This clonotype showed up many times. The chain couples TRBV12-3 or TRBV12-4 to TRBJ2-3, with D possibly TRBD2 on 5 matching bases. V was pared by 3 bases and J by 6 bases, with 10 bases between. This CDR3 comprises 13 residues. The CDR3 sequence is CASSLAGGDTQYF. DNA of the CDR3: TGTGCCAGCAGTTTGGCGGGCGGTGATACGCAGTATTTT.

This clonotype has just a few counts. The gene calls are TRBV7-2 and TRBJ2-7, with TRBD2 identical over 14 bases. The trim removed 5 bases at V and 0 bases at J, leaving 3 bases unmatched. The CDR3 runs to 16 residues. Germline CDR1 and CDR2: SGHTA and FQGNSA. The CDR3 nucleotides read TGTGCCAGCAGCCAAGGGACTAGCGGGAGCTCCTACGAGCAGTACTTC. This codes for CASSQGTSGSSYEQYF. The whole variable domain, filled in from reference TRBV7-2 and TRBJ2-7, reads GAGVSQSPSNKVTEKGKDVELRCDPISGHTALYWYRQSLGQGLEFLIYFQGNSAPDKSGLPSDRFSAERTGGSVSTLTIQRTQQEDSAVYLCASSQGTSGSSYEQYFGPGTRLTVT.

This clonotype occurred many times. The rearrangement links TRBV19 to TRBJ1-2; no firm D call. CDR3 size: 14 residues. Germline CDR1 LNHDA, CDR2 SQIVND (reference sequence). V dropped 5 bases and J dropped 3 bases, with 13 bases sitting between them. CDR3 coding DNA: TGTGCCAGTAGTCCTGGGCCTCGGGACTATGGCTACACCTTC. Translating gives CASSPGPRDYGYTF.

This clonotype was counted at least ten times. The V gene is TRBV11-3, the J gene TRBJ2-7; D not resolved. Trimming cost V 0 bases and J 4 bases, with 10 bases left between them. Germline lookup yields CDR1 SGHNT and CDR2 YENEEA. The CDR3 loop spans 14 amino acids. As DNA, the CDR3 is TGTGCCAGCAGCTTAGAGAGTTCGAGTTACGAGCAGTACTTC. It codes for CASSLESSSYEQYF.

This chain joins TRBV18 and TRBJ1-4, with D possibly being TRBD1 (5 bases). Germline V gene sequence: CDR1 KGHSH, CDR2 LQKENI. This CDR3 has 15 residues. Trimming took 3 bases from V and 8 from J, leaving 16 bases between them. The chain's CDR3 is CASSPQNRDGEKLFF. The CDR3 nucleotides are TGTGCCAGCTCACCTCAAAACCGGGACGGCGAAAAACTGTTTTTT. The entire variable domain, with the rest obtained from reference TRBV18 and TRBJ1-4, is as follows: NAGVMQNPRHLVRRRGQEARLRCSPMKGHSHVYWYRQLPEEGLKFMVYLQKENIIDESGMPKERFSAEFPKEGPSILRIQQVVRGDSAAYFCASSPQNRDGEKLFFGSGTQLSVL.

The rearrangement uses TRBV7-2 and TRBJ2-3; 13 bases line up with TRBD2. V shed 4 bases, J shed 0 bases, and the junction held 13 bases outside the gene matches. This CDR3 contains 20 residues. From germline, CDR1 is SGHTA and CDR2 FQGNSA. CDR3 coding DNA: TGTGCCAGCAGCTCAAACGGGACTAGCGGGACCCCCCTGAGCACAGATACGCAGTATTTT. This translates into CASSSNGTSGTPLSTDTQYF.

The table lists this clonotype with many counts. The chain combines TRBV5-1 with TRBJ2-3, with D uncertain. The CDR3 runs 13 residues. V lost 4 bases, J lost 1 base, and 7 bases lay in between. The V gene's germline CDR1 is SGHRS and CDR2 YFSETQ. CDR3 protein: CASSQMGTDTQYF. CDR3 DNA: TGCGCCAGCAGCCAGATGGGCACAGATACGCAGTATTTT.

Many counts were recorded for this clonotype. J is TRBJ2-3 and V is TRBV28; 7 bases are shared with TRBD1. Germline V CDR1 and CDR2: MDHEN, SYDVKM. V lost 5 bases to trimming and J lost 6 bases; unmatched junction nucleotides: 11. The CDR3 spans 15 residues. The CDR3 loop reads CASSPPDRLVDTQYF. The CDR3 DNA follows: TGTGCCAGCAGTCCCCCGGACAGGTTGGTCGATACGCAGTATTTT.

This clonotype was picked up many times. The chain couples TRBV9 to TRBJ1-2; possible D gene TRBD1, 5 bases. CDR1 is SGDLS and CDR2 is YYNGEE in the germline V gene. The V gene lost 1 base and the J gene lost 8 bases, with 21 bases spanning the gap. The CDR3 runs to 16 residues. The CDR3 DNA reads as TGTGCCAGCAGCGTACCCAGGGAGAAGGGATCTGGGGGCTACACCTTC. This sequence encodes CASSVPREKGSGGYTF.

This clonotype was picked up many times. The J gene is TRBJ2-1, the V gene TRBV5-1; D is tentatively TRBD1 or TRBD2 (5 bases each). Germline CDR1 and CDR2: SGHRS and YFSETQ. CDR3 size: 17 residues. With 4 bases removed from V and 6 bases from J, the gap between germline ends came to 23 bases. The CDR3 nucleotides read TGCGCCAGCAGCCCGCTAACTCCGGGACCAAAGGGCAATGAGCAGTTCTTC. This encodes CASSPLTPGPKGNEQFF. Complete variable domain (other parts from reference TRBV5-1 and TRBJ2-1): KAGVTQTPRYLIKTRGQQVTLSCSPISGHRSVSWYQQTPGQGLQFLFEYFSETQRNKGNFPGRFSGRQFSNSRSEMNVSTLELGDSALYLCASSPLTPGPKGNEQFFGPGTRLTVL.